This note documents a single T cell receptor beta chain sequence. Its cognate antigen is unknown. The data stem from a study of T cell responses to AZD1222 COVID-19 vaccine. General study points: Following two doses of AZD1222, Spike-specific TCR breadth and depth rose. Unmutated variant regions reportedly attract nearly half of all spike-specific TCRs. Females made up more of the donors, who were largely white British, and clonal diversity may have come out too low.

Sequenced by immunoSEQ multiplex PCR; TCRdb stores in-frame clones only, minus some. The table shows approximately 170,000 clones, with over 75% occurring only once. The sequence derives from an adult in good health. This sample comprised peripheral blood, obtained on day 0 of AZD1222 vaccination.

CDR3 protein: CASSPHPNEQFF. The CDR3 DNA follows: TGTGCCAGCAGCCCACACCCAAATGAGCAGTTCTTC. The rearrangement uses TRBV3-1 (or the pseudogene TRBV3-2) and TRBJ2-1; D gene unclear. Germline V gives CDR1 LGHDT, CDR2 YNNKEL (reference sequence). Trimming took off 4 bases at V and 7 bases at J, with 8 bases between the two ends. The CDR3 sequence is 12 residues long.